Listed below are T cell receptor beta chains from one sample, sequenced in a study of cytotoxic CD8 clonotypes in ibrutinib-treated CLL. Some clones are missing from TCRdb's copy, which holds only in-frame ones; the method was immunoSEQ multiplex PCR. The sample contains 200,000 to 250,000 clones, over 65% of which appear only once. Sequenced material: PBMCs, taken after 12 months of ibrutinib treatment. These receptors came from a human donor with chronic lymphocytic leukemia. Both conserved end residues are part of each CDR3. The D gene is left open where the match is weak. Clone size is stated in some rows and not others, as once, few, many or a class when expanded.

TRBV9,-,TRBJ1-2,-,CASSQGRVDGYTF,TGTGCCAGCAGCCAGGGGAGGGTAGACGGCTACACCTTC
TRBV7-2,-,TRBJ2-7,-,CASTLDYEQYF,TGTGCCAGCACCCTAGATTACGAGCAGTACTTC
TRBV4-3,few,TRBJ2-2,-,CASSQEFARGNTGELFF,TGCGCCAGCAGCCAAGAGTTTGCTAGGGGTAACACCGGGGAGCTGTTTTTT
TRBV5-6,-,TRBJ1-3,-,CASSFGRFLSGNTIYF,TGTGCCAGCAGCTTTGGCCGGTTCCTTTCTGGAAACACCATATATTTT
TRBV9,-,TRBJ1-2,TRBD1,CASRGDRGNYGYTF,TGTGCCAGCAGGGGGGACAGGGGTAACTATGGCTACACCTTC
TRBV11-2,-,TRBJ1-2,-,CASRTGHYGYTF,TGTGCCAGCAGGACAGGACACTATGGCTACACCTTC
TRBV11-3,-,TRBJ1-5,-,CASSLPGSNQPQHF,TGTGCCAGCAGCTTACCAGGGTCTAATCAGCCCCAGCATTTT
TRBV27,-,TRBJ1-6,-,CASSFESHLYNSPLHF,TGTGCCAGCAGTTTTGAATCCCACCTCTATAATTCACCCCTCCACTTT
TRBV28,-,TRBJ1-1,-,CASEGNIEAFF,TGTGCCAGCGAGGGTAACATTGAAGCTTTCTTT
TRBV4-1,few,TRBJ1-5,TRBD1,CASSQEAGGVGQPQHF,TGCGCCAGCAGCCAAGAAGCAGGGGGCGTGGGACAGCCCCAGCATTTT
TRBV6-1,-,TRBJ1-5,TRBD1,CASSGQTQNQPQHF,TGTGCCAGCTCGGGACAGACACAAAATCAGCCCCAGCATTTT
TRBV5-1,once,TRBJ2-7,-,CASSPWTGSYEQYF,TGCGCCAGCAGCCCCTGGACGGGTTCCTACGAGCAGTACTTC
TRBV5-6,-,TRBJ1-3,TRBD1,CASRNRGNSGNTIYF,TGTGCCAGCAGAAACAGGGGAAACTCTGGAAACACCATATATTTT
TRBV23-1,-,TRBJ1-5,-,CASSQPAPRGPNNQPQHF,TGCGCCAGCAGTCAACCAGCCCCCCGAGGTCCTAACAATCAGCCCCAGCATTTT
TRBV7-6,-,TRBJ2-7,-,CASSLVSPSQASSYEQYF,TGTGCCAGCAGCTTAGTGAGCCCCAGTCAGGCCAGCTCCTACGAGCAGTACTTC
TRBV9,once,TRBJ2-1,-,CASSVHPEGGLSSYNEQFF,TGTGCCAGCAGCGTCCACCCGGAAGGCGGATTAAGCTCCTACAATGAGCAGTTCTTC
TRBV9,-,TRBJ1-2,TRBD1,CASRSRDSIYGYTF,TGTGCCAGCAGATCCCGGGACAGCATCTATGGCTACACCTTC
TRBV7-2,many,TRBJ2-1,TRBD1,CASSLDRGSEQFF,TGTGCCAGCAGCCTTGACAGGGGGAGTGAGCAGTTCTTC
TRBV6-5,-,TRBJ1-2,-,CASSYFSGERGYTF,TGTGCCAGCAGTTACTTTTCAGGGGAGCGGGGCTACACCTTC
TRBV7-8,few,TRBJ2-7,TRBD1,CASSPDRGYEQYF,TGTGCCAGCAGCCCAGACAGGGGCTACGAGCAGTACTTC
TRBV28,-,TRBJ2-7,-,CASSFQLSRLTYEQYF,TGTGCCAGCAGTTTCCAGTTGTCACGCCTGACCTACGAGCAGTACTTC
TRBV9,-,TRBJ1-2,-,CASSVAQGPNYGYTF,TGTGCCAGCAGCGTAGCTCAGGGGCCTAACTATGGCTACACCTTC
TRBV15,-,TRBJ1-1,TRBD1,CATSRRMDRVGIGNTEAFF,TGTGCCACCAGCAGACGAATGGACAGGGTGGGGATAGGAAACACTGAAGCTTTCTTT
TRBV7-2,-,TRBJ2-7,TRBD2,CASSLGGGGYGLYF,TGTGCCAGCAGCTTAGGAGGCGGGGGGTACGGTCTGTACTTC
TRBV29-1,-,TRBJ2-5,TRBD2,CSVARDGGQETQYF,TGCAGCGTTGCCCGGGACGGGGGGCAAGAGACCCAGTACTTC
TRBV6-1,-,TRBJ2-7,-,CASSEAGFGGSREQYF,TGTGCCAGCAGTGAAGCGGGTTTTGGAGGGTCACGGGAGCAGTACTTC
TRBV7-9,-,TRBJ2-6,TRBD1,CASSDRQGPGANVLTF,TGTGCCAGCAGCGACCGACAGGGTCCCGGGGCCAACGTCCTGACTTTC
TRBV2,-,TRBJ2-3,-,CASSGARWADTQYF,TGTGCCAGCAGTGGGGCGCGGTGGGCAGATACGCAGTATTTT
TRBV28,once,TRBJ2-1,TRBD2,CASSFRSGGTGRDEQFF,TGTGCCAGCAGTTTCCGTAGCGGGGGGACAGGCCGCGATGAGCAGTTCTTC
TRBV30,many,TRBJ1-2,-,CAWSRGGAYGYTF,TGTGCCTGGAGCCGAGGGGGGGCCTATGGCTACACCTTC
TRBV5-5,-,TRBJ2-3,TRBD1,CASSIGQGVSTDTQYF,TGTGCCAGCAGCATAGGACAGGGGGTGAGCACAGATACGCAGTATTTT
TRBV9,few,TRBJ1-6,-,CASSVAQNSPLHF,TGTGCCAGCAGCGTAGCTCAGAATTCACCCCTCCACTTT
TRBV2,-,TRBJ1-4,TRBD1,CASRPDRSGGKLFF,TGTGCCAGCAGGCCGGACAGGTCAGGGGGAAAACTGTTTTTT
TRBV15,-,TRBJ2-3,-,CATSRRVGEGGDTQYF,TGTGCCACCAGCCGCCGTGTTGGGGAAGGGGGAGATACGCAGTATTTT
TRBV6-1,once,TRBJ2-7,-,CASRETGTYEQYF,TGTGCCAGCAGGGAGACAGGGACTTACGAGCAGTACTTC
TRBV28,few,TRBJ2-3,-,CASSLSSGPTHTQYF,TGTGCCAGCAGTTTATCGTCAGGGCCCACGCATACGCAGTATTTT
TRBV4-2,-,TRBJ2-5,TRBD2,CASSLGLAGEETQYF,TGTGCCAGCAGCCTGGGACTAGCGGGGGAAGAGACCCAGTACTTC
TRBV7-9,-,TRBJ1-3,-,CASSLVFVRESGNTIYF,TGTGCCAGCAGCTTAGTATTCGTCAGGGAATCTGGAAACACCATATATTTT
TRBV11-2,-,TRBJ1-2,TRBD1,CASRTGHGYTF,TGTGCCAGCAGGACAGGGCATGGCTACACCTTC
TRBV27,-,TRBJ1-5,-,CASSLLASSNQPQHF,TGTGCCAGCAGTTTGTTGGCATCTAGCAATCAGCCCCAGCATTTT
TRBV4-3,-,TRBJ2-3,TRBD2,CASSQDSGRTDTQYF,TGCGCCAGCAGCCAAGATAGCGGGAGGACAGATACGCAGTATTTT
TRBV5-1,-,TRBJ2-2,TRBD1,CASSYRQGGTGELFF,TGCGCCAGCAGCTACAGACAGGGCGGCACCGGGGAGCTGTTTTTT
TRBV20-1,-,TRBJ2-5,-,CSASQETQYF,TGCAGTGCTAGCCAAGAGACCCAGTACTTC
TRBV7-2,-,TRBJ2-5,-,CASSFRGGGEETQYF,TGTGCCAGCAGCTTCAGGGGCGGAGGGGAAGAGACCCAGTACTTC
TRBV30,once,TRBJ1-5,-,CAWSVVRGQGPQHF,TGTGCCTGGAGTGTAGTCCGGGGTCAAGGGCCCCAGCATTTT
TRBV6-5,few,TRBJ1-2,TRBD1,CASQTGALGYTF,TGTGCCAGCCAGACAGGGGCGCTCGGCTACACCTTC
TRBV9,-,TRBJ1-4,-,CASSVGGSGEKLFF,TGTGCCAGCAGCGTAGGCGGGAGTGGGGAAAAACTGTTTTTT
TRBV5-4,few,TRBJ1-2,-,CASSLGHDRFYGYTF,TGTGCCAGCAGCTTGGGACACGACAGGTTCTATGGCTACACCTTC
TRBV9,-,TRBJ1-4,TRBD1,CASSKGALIEKLFF,TGTGCCAGCAGCAAGGGGGCTTTAATTGAAAAACTGTTTTTT
TRBV5-6,-,TRBJ2-3,-,CASGGAGSTDTQYF,TGTGCCTCGGGCGGAGCCGGTAGCACAGATACGCAGTATTTT
TRBV29-1,once,TRBJ1-1,-,CSVEQLRVAFF,TGCAGCGTTGAGCAATTAAGGGTAGCTTTCTTT
TRBV2,-,TRBJ1-1,TRBD1,CASIPGQGTNTEAFF,TGTGCCAGCATTCCGGGACAGGGGACAAACACTGAAGCTTTCTTT